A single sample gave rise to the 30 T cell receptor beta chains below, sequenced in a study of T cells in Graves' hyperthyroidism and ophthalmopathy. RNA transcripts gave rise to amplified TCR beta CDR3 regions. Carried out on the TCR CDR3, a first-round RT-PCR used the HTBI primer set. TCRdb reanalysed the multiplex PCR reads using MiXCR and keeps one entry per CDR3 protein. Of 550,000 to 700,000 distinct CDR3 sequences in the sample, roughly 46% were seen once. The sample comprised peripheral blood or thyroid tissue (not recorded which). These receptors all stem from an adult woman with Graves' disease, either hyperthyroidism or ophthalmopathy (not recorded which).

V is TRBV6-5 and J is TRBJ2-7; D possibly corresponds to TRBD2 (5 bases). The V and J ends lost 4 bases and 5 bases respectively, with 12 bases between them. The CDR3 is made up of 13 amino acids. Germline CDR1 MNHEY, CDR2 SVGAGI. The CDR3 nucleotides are TGTGCCAGCAGTTTCACGGGGATGAACGAGCAGTACTTC. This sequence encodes CASSFTGMNEQYF.

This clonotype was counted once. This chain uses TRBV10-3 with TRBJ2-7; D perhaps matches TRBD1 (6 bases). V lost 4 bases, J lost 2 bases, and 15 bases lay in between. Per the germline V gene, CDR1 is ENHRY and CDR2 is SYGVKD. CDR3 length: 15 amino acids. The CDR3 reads CAISADRSTTYEQYF. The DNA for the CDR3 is TGTGCCATCAGTGCAGACAGGTCAACCACCTACGAGCAGTACTTC.

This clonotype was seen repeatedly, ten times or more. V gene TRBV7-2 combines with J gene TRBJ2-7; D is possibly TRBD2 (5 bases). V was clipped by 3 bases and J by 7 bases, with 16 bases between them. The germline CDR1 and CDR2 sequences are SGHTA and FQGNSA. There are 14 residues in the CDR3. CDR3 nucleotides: TGTGCCAGCAGCTTTTTAGTCCTGCCGGGGGAGCAGTACTTC. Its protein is CASSFLVLPGEQYF.

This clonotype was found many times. CDR3 sequence reads: CASRGYGEAFF. CDR3 DNA: TGTGCCAGCAGGGGTTACGGTGAAGCTTTCTTT. The genes are TRBV6-2 or TRBV6-3 and TRBJ1-1; D gene uncertain. This CDR3 has 11 residues. Between the trimmed V and J ends, which lost 6 bases and 7 bases, there was a span of 9 bases. Germline lookup yields CDR1 MNHEY and CDR2 SVGEGT.

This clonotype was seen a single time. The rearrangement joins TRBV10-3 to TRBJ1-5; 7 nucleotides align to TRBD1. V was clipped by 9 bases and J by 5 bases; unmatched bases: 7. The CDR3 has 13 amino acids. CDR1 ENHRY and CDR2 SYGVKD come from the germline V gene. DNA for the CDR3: TGTGCCATTGCCAACAGGGGTTATCAGCCCCAGCATTTT. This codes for CAIANRGYQPQHF.

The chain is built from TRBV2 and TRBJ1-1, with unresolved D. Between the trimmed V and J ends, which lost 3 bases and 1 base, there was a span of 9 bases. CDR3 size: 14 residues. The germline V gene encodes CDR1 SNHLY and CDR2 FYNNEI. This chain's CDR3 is CASSDGKANTEAFF. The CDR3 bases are TGTGCCAGCAGTGACGGCAAGGCGAACACTGAAGCTTTCTTT.

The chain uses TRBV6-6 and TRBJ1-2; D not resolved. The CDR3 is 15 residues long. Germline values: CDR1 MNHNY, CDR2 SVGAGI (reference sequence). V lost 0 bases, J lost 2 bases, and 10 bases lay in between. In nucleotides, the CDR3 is TGTGCCAGCAGTTACTCGGGCAGGCCCAACTATGGCTACACCTTC. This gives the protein CASSYSGRPNYGYTF.

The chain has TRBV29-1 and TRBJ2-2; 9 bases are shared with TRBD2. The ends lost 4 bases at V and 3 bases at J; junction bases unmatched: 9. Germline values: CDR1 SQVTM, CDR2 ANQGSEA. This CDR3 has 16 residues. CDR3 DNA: TGCAGCGTTGCGGGCGGCGGGGGGGCCGACACCGGGGAGCTGTTTTTT. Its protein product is CSVAGGGGADTGELFF.

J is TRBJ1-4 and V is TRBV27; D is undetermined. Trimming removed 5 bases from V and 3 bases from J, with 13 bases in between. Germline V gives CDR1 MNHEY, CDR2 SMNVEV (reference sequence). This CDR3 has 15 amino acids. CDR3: CASSRVRNANEKLFF. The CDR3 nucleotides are TGTGCCAGCAGTAGAGTCAGGAACGCTAATGAAAAACTGTTTTTT.

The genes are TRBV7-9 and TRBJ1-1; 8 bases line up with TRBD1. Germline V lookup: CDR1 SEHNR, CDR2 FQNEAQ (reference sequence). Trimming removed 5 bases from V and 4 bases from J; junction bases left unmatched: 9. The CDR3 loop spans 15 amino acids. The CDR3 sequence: CASSPLDRGGTEAFF. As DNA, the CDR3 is TGTGCCAGCAGCCCCCTCGACAGGGGAGGCACTGAAGCTTTCTTT.

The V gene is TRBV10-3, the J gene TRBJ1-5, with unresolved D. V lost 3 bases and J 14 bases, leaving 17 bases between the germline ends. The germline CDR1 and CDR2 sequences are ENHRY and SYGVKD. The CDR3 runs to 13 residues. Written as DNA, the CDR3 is TGTGCCATCAGTGACCCTACTGAATCCGGGGAGCATTTT. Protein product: CAISDPTESGEHF.

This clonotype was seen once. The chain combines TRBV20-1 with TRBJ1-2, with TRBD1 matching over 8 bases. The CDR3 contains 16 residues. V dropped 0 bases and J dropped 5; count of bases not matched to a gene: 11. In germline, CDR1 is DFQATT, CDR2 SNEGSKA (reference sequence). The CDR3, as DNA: TGCAGTGCTAGAGAACAGGGGGTCCCCAAAAAATATGGCTACACCTTC. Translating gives CSAREQGVPKKYGYTF.

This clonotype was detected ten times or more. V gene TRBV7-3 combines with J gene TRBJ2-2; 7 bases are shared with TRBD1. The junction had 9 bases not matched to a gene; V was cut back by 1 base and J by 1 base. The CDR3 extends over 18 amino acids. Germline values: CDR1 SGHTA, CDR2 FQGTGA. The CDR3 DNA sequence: TGTGCCAGCAGCTTAAGGGCAAGACAGGGAGAGAACACCGGGGAGCTGTTTTTT. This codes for CASSLRARQGENTGELFF.

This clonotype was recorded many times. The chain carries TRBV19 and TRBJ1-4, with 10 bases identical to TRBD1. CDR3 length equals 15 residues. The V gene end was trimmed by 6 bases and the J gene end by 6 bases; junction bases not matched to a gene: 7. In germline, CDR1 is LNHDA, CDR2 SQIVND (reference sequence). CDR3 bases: TGTGCCAGTAGGCCTCGACAGGGGGCGGATGAAAAACTGTTTTTT. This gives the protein CASRPRQGADEKLFF.

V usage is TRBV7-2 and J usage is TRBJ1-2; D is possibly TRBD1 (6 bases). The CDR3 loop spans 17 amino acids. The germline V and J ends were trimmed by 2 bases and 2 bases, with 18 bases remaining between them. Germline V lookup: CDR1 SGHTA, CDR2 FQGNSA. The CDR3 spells CASSLWGEGGWNYGYTF. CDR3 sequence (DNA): TGTGCCAGCAGCTTATGGGGCGAGGGGGGTTGGAACTATGGCTACACCTTC.

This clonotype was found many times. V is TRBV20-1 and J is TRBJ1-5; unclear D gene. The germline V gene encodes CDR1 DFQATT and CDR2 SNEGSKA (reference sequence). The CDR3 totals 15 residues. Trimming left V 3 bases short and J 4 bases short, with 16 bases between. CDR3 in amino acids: CSASEVEGRNQPQHF. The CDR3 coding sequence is TGCAGTGCTAGTGAAGTAGAGGGCAGGAATCAGCCCCAGCATTTT.

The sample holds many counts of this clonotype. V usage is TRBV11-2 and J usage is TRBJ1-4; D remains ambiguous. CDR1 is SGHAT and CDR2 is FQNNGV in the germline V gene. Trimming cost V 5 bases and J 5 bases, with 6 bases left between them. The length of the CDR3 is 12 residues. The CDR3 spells CASSRLNEKLFF. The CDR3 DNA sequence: TGTGCCAGCAGCCGCCTGAATGAAAAACTGTTTTTT. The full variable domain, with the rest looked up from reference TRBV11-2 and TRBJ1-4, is EAGVAQSPRYKIIEKRQSVAFWCNPISGHATLYWYQQILGQGPKLLIQFQNNGVVDDSQLPKDRFSAERLKGVDSTLKIQPAKLEDSAVYLCASSRLNEKLFFGSGTQLSVL.

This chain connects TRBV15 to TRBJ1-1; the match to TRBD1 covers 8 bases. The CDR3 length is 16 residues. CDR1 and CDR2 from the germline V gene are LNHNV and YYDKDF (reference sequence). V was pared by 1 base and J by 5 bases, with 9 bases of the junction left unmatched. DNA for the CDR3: TGTGCCACCAGCAGAGGGACACAGGGGGGGAGTACTGAAGCTTTCTTT. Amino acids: CATSRGTQGGSTEAFF.

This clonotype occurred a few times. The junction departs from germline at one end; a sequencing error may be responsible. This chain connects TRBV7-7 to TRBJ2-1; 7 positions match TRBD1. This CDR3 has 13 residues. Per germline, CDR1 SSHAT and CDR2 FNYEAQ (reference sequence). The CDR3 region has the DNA TGTGCTAGCAGACCCCATACAGGGGATGAGCAGTTCTTC. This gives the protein CASRPHTGDEQFF.

The CDR3 bases are TGCAGCGCCCGCGGGGAGGGAGACGAGCAGTACTTC. This codes for CSARGEGDEQYF. This chain joins TRBV29-1 and TRBJ2-7; 7 bases are a match to TRBD2. Per germline, CDR1 SQVTM and CDR2 ANQGSEA. CDR3 size: 12 residues. Trimming at V came to 7 bases and at J to 5 bases, leaving 8 bases not matched to a gene.

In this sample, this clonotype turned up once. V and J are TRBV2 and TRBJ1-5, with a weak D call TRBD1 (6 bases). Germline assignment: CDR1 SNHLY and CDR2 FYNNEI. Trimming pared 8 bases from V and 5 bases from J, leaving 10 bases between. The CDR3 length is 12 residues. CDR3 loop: CASRTEDQPQHF. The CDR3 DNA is TGTGCCAGCCGGACAGAAGATCAGCCCCAGCATTTT.

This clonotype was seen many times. Here the CDR3 reads CASSTLAGETQYF. The DNA of the CDR3 is TGTGCCAGCAGCACACTAGCGGGAGAGACCCAGTACTTC. This rearrangement joins TRBV7-3 to TRBJ2-5; 9 positions match TRBD2. CDR1 SGHTA and CDR2 FQGTGA come from the germline V gene. V dropped 5 bases and J dropped 4; count of bases not matched to a gene: 2. This CDR3 region has 13 residues. Drawing the rest from reference TRBV7-3 and TRBJ2-5, the complete variable domain is GAGVSQTPSNKVTEKGKYVELRCDPISGHTALYWYRQSLGQGPEFLIYFQGTGAADDSGLPNDRFFAVRPEGSVSTLKIQRTERGDSAVYLCASSTLAGETQYFGPGTRLLVL.

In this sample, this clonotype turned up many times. The CDR3 DNA reads as TGTGCCACCCACAAGGGAAACACCATATATTTT. Translating it yields CATHKGNTIYF. The chain carries TRBV10-3 and TRBJ1-3; D remains ambiguous. CDR1 and CDR2 (germline): ENHRY, SYGVKD. This CDR3 has 11 amino acids. V was pared by 10 bases and J by 4 bases, with 8 bases between.

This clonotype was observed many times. DNA for the CDR3: TGTGCCAGCAGCTTACGAACAGGGGGGGAGGAGACCCAGTACTTC. This translates into CASSLRTGGEETQYF. This chain connects TRBV7-9 to TRBJ2-5; D possibly corresponds to TRBD1 (8 bases). Looked up from germline, CDR1 is SEHNR and CDR2 is FQNEAQ (reference sequence). Trimming left V 2 bases short and J 5 bases short, with 15 bases between. CDR3 size: 15 residues.

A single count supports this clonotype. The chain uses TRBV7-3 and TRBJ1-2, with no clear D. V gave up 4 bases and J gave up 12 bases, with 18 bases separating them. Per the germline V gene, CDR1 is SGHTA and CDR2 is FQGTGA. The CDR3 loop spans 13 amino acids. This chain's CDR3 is CASSSNPNPGNTF. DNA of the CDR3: TGTGCCAGCAGCTCCAACCCGAACCCTGGAAACACCTTC.

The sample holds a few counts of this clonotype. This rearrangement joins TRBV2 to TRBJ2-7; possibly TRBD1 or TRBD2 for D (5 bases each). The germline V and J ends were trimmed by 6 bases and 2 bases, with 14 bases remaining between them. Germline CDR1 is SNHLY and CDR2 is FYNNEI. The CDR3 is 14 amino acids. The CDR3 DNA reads TGTGCCAGCAGCCGGGACGGGCCCACCTACGAGCAGTACTTC. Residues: CASSRDGPTYEQYF.

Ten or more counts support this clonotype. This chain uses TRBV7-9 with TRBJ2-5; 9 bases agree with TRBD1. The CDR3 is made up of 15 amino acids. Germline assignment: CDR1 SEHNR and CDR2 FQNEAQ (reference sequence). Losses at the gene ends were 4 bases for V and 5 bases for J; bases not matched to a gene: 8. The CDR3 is CASSSQGAQVETQYF. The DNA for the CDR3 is TGTGCCAGCAGCTCACAGGGGGCGCAGGTTGAGACCCAGTACTTC.

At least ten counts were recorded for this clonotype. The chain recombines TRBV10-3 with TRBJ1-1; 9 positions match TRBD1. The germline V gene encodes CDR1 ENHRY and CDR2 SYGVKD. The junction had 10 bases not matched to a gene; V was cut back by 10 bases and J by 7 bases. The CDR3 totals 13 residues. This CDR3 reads CATEPTGGREAFF. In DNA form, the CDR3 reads TGTGCCACGGAACCGACAGGGGGACGTGAAGCTTTCTTT.

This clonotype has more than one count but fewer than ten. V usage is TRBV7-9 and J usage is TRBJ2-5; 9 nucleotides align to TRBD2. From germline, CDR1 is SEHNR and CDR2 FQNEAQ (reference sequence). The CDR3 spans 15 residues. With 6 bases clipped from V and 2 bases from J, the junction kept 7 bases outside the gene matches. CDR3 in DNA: TGTGCCAGCAGTCCAGCGGCGGGGGGGCAAGAGACCCAGTACTTC. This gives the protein CASSPAAGGQETQYF. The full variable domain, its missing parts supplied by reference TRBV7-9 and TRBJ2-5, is DTGVSQNPRHKITKRGQNVTFRCDPISEHNRLYWYRQTLGQGPEFLTYFQNEAQLEKSRLLSDRFSAERPKGSFSTLEIQRTEQGDSAMYLCASSPAAGGQETQYFGPGTRLLVL.

The CDR3 sequence: CASSRTGGGKAFF. DNA of the CDR3: TGTGCCAGCAGCCGTACAGGGGGAGGCAAAGCTTTCTTT. The chain recombines TRBV12-3 or TRBV12-4 with TRBJ1-1; 8 nucleotides align to TRBD1. The V segment lost 6 bases and the J segment 9 bases; nucleotides outside the gene matches: 9. This CDR3 is 13 amino acids long.